Listed below are T cell receptor beta chains from one sample, sequenced in a study of cytomegalovirus exposure and HLA in healthy donors. Assay used: immunoSEQ multiplex PCR; TCRdb lists only in-frame clones, some missing. The repertoire holds 200,000 or so clones, with roughly 88% as singletons. Sequenced sample: PBMCs. These receptors all stem from a woman under 30 in good health and CMV-seronegative. Both conserved end residues are part of each CDR3. The order of the fields is clone size, V gene, CDR3 protein. Only part of the rows carry a size: once, few, many, or a class if the clone is expanded.

size: once; V: TRBV19; CDR3: CASRSGGGSGNTIYF
size: .; V: TRBV2; CDR3: CASSSDRGVYNEQFF
size: .; V: TRBV7-8; CDR3: CASNVRAGIAETQYF
size: .; V: TRBV5-6; CDR3: CASSSAYEQYF
size: few; V: TRBV6-5; CDR3: CASRRDRGQPQHF
size: .; V: TRBV4-3; CDR3: CASSHARTSGVQYF
size: .; V: TRBV28; CDR3: CASSSRQGAKYEQYF
size: .; V: TRBV10-1; CDR3: CASRPGQTYFNYGYTF
size: .; V: TRBV7-6; CDR3: CASSFRVARTYNEQFF
size: .; V: TRBV6-1; CDR3: CASSGQGAGQPQHF
size: .; V: TRBV5-5; CDR3: CASSSLNNEKLFF
size: once; V: TRBV10-3; CDR3: CAIKERERVYEQYF
size: .; V: TRBV5-1; CDR3: CASSQTQGLLLAGELFF
size: .; V: TRBV5-1; CDR3: CASSLETGANTGELFF
size: .; V: TRBV19; CDR3: CASSPSRGFYEQYF
size: .; V: TRBV13; CDR3: CASSRGLEQFF
size: .; V: TRBV27; CDR3: CASRLGLAVSYEQYF
size: .; V: TRBV5-1; CDR3: CASSSTSRTDTQYF
size: .; V: TRBV29-1; CDR3: CSVGGRDSYEQYF
size: .; V: TRBV21-1; CDR3: CASSSTSGGSSSYNEQFF
size: .; V: TRBV5-1; CDR3: CASSRRGQGADEQFF
size: .; V: TRBV19; CDR3: CASSTTSGSNEQFF
size: .; V: TRBV7-9; CDR3: CASSGAMNTEAFF
size: .; V: TRBV4-1; CDR3: CASSQVAGGRPQHF
size: few; V: TRBV14; CDR3: CASSSGLAVFGSYNEQFF
size: .; V: TRBV29-1; CDR3: CSVRKVASGAQETQYF
size: .; V: TRBV6-6; CDR3: CASSYWTADEAFF
size: .; V: TRBV9; CDR3: CASSVDPTGHSGNTIYF
size: once; V: TRBV11-2; CDR3: CASSLRDSGAYEQYF
size: .; V: TRBV9; CDR3: CASSVFPLGYNEQFF
size: few; V: TRBV5-1; CDR3: CASSFNAAESSYEQYF
size: once; V: TRBV4-1; CDR3: CASSPTLGQVQETQYF
size: .; V: TRBV6-1; CDR3: CASNKLVTEAFF
size: .; V: TRBV15; CDR3: CATSSSATSREQYF
size: .; V: TRBV19; CDR3: CASKGAQGDTGELFF
size: few; V: TRBV4-1; CDR3: CASSQPTSGRAKNIQYF
size: once; V: TRBV28; CDR3: CASTSPKLRGYGYTF
size: .; V: TRBV4-1; CDR3: CASSQPGQGSEKLFF
size: .; V: TRBV27; CDR3: CASSRTGGPYNEQFF
size: .; V: TRBV7-2; CDR3: CASSLRGLATYEQYF
size: .; V: TRBV19; CDR3: CASSSPGEAFF
size: once; V: TRBV28; CDR3: CASSSRGSGRIYEQYF
size: .; V: TRBV28; CDR3: CASTQNDRGETQYF
size: .; V: TRBV6-1; CDR3: CASSERGTGGEAFF
size: .; V: TRBV6-1; CDR3: CASSGSLPGLRRYEQYF
size: .; V: TRBV13; CDR3: CASSLGSGQAYNEQFF
size: once; V: TRBV4-3; CDR3: CASSLNSGRAETQYF
size: .; V: TRBV5-6; CDR3: CASGRGGDYGYTF
size: .; V: TRBV30; CDR3: CAWKKGQASDTQYF
size: .; V: TRBV28; CDR3: CASSRQGPSYEQYF
size: .; V: TRBV28; CDR3: CASSLILGQADEQYF
size: .; V: TRBV5-1; CDR3: CASSLDRGPGNTIYF
size: .; V: TRBV11-1; CDR3: CASSLFRISTDTQYF